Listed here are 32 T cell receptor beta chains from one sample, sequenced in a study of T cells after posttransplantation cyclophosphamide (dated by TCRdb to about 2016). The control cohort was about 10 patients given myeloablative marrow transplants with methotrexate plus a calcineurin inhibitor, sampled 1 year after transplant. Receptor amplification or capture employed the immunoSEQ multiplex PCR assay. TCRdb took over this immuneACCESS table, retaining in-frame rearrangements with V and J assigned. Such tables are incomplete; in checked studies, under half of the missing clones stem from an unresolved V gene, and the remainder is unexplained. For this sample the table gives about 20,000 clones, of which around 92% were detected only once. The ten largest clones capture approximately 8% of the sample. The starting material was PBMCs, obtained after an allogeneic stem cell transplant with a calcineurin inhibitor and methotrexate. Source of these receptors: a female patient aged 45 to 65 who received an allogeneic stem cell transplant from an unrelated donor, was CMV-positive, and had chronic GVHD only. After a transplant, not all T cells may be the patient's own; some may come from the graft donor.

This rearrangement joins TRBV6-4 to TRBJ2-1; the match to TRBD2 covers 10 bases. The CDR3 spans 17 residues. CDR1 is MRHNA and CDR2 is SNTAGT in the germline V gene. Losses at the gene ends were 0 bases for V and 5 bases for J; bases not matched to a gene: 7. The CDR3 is CASSDSRTSGRHNEQFF. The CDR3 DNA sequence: TGTGCCAGCAGTGACTCTCGGACTAGCGGCCGGCACAATGAGCAGTTCTTC.

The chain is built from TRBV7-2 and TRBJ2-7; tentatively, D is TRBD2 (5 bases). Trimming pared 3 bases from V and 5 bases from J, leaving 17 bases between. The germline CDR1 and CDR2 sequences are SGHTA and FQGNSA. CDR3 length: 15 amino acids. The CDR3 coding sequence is TGTGCCAGCAGCTTTTTTTCCGGGAATTCAGACGAGCAGTACTTC. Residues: CASSFFSGNSDEQYF. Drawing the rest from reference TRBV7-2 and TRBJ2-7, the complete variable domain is GAGVSQSPSNKVTEKGKDVELRCDPISGHTALYWYRQSLGQGLEFLIYFQGNSAPDKSGLPSDRFSAERTGGSVSTLTIQRTQQEDSAVYLCASSFFSGNSDEQYFGPGTRLTVT.

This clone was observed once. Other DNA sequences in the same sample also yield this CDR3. The CDR3 bases are TGTGCCAGCACCAGGGGGCTAGGGCAGCCCCAGCATTTT. Translated, it gives CASTRGLGQPQHF. The chain couples TRBV27 to TRBJ1-5; the match to TRBD1 covers 8 bases. V shed 7 bases, J shed 7 bases, and the junction held 6 bases outside the gene matches. Germline V gene lookup returns CDR1 MNHEY and CDR2 SMNVEV (reference sequence). The CDR3 has 13 amino acids.

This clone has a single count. The CDR3 DNA reads TGCAGTGCTACCGGGACATACGGCTACACCTTC. This gives the protein CSATGTYGYTF. The chain recombines TRBV20-1 with TRBJ1-2, with D perhaps TRBD1 (6 bases). The germline V and J ends were trimmed by 4 bases and 8 bases, with 11 bases remaining between them. The CDR3 consists of 11 residues. The germline gives CDR1 DFQATT, CDR2 SNEGSKA (reference sequence).

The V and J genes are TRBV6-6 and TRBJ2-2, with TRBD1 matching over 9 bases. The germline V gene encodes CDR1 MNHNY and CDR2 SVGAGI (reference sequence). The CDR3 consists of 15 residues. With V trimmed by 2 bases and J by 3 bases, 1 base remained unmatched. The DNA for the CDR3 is TGTGCCAGCAGTTACGACAGGGGGGACACCGGGGAGCTGTTTTTT. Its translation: CASSYDRGDTGELFF.

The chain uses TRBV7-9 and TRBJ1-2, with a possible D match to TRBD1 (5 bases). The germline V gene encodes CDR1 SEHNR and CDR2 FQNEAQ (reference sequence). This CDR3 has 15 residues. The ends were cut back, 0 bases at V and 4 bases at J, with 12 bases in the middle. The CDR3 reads CASSLATGGGYGYTF. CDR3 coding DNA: TGTGCCAGCAGCTTAGCGACGGGGGGGGGCTATGGCTACACCTTC.

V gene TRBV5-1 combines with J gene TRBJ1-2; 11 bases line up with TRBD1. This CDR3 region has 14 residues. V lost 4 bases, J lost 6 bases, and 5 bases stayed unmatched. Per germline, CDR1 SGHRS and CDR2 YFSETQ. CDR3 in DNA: TGCGCCAGCAGCACGGACAGGGGGCTAGATGGCTACACCTTC. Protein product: CASSTDRGLDGYTF.

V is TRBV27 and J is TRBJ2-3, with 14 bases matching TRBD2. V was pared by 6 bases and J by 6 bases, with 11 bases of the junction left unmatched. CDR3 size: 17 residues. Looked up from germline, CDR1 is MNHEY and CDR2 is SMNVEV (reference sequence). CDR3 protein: CASSLFRTSGRTDTQYF. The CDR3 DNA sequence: TGTGCCAGCAGCCTCTTTAGGACTAGCGGGAGGACGGATACGCAGTATTTT.

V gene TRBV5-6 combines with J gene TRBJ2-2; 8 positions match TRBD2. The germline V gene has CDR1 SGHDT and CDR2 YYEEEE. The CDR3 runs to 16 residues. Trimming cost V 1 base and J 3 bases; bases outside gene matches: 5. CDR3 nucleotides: TGTGCCAGCAGCTTGTTCCAGCGGGAGTACACCGGGGAGCTGTTTTTT. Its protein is CASSLFQREYTGELFF.

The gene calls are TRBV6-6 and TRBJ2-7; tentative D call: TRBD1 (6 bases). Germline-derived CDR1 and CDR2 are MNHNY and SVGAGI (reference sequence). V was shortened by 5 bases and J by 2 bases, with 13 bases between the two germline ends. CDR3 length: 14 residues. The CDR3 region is CASSPRQETYEQYF. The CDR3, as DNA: TGTGCCAGCAGTCCGCGACAGGAGACCTACGAGCAGTACTTC.

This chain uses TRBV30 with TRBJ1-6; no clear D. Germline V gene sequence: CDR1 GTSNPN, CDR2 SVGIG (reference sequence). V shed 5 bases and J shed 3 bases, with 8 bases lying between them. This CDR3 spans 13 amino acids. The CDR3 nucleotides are TGTGCCTGGGGGCCCCTCTATAATTCACCCCTCCACTTT. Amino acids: CAWGPLYNSPLHF.

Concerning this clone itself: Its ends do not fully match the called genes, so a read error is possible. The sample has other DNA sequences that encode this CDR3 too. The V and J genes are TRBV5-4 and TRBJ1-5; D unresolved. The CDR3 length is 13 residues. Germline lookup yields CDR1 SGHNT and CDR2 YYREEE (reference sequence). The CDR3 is CASSLAGDQPQHF. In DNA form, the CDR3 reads TGTGCCAGCAGTTTGGCCGGGGATCAGCCCCAGCATTTT.

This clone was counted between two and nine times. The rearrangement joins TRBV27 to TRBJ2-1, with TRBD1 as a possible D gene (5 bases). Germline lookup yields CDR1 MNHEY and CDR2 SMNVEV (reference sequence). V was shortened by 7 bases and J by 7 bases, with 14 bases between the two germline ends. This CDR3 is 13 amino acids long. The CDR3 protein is CASKVPGRNEQFF. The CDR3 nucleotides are TGTGCCAGCAAGGTCCCAGGGCGGAATGAGCAGTTCTTC.

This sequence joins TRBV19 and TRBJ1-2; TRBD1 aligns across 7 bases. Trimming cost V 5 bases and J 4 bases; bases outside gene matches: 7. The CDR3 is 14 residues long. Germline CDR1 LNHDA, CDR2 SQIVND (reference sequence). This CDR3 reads CASSPGQPRYGYTF. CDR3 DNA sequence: TGTGCCAGTAGTCCGGGACAGCCTCGCTATGGCTACACCTTC.

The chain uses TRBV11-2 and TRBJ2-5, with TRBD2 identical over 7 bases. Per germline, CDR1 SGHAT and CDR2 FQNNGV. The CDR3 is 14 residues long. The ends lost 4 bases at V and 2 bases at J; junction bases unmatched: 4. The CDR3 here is CASSSLGGQETQYF. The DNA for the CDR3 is TGTGCCAGCAGCTCGTTGGGGGGGCAAGAGACCCAGTACTTC.

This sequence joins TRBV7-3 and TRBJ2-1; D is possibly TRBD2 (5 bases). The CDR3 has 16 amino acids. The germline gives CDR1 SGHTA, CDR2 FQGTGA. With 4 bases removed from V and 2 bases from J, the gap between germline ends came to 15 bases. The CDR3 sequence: CASSSAPAGAYNEQFF. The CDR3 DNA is TGTGCCAGCAGCTCTGCCCCCGCCGGGGCCTACAATGAGCAGTTCTTC.

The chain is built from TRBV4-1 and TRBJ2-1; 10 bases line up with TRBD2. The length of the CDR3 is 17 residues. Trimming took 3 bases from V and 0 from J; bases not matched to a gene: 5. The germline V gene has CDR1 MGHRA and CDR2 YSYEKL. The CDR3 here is CASSQGASGSSYNEQFF. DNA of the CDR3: TGCGCCAGCAGCCAGGGAGCTAGCGGGAGCTCCTACAATGAGCAGTTCTTC.

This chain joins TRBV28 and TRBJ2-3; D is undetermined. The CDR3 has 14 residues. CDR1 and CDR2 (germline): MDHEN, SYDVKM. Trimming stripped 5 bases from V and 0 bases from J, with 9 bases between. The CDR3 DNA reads TGTGCCAGCAGTGAGGATTCTAGCACAGATACGCAGTATTTT. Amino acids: CASSEDSSTDTQYF.

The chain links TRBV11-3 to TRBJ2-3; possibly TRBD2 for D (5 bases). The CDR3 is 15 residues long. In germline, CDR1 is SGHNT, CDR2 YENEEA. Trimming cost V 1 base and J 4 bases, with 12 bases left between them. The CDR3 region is CASSLAGGYSDTQYF. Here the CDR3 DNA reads TGTGCCAGCAGCTTAGCTGGAGGATACTCAGATACGCAGTATTTT.

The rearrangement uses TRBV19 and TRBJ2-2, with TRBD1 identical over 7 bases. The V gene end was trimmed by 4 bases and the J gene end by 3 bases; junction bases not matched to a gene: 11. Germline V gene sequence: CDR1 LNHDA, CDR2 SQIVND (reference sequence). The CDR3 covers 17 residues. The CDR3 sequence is CASSTPTGALDTGELFF. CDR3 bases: TGTGCCAGTAGTACCCCCACAGGGGCCCTCGACACCGGGGAGCTGTTTTTT.

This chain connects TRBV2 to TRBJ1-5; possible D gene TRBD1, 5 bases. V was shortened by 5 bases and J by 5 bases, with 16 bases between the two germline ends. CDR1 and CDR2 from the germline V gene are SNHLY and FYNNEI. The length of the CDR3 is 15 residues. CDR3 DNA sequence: TGTGCCAGCAGTACCCCTCCCCGGGGGGATCAGCCCCAGCATTTT. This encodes CASSTPPRGDQPQHF.

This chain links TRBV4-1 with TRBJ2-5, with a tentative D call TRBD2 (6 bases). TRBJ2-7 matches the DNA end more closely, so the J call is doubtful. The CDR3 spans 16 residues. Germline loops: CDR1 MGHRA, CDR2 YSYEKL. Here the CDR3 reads CASSPHAAAGGYEQYF. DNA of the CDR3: TGCGCCAGCAGCCCCCATGCGGCAGCGGGCGGCTACGAGCAGTACTTC.

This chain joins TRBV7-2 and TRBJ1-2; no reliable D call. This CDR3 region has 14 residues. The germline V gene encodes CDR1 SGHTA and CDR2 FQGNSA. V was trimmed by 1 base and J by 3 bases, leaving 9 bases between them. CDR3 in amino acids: CASSLVKRDYGYTF. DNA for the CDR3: TGTGCCAGCAGCTTAGTAAAGAGGGACTATGGCTACACCTTC.

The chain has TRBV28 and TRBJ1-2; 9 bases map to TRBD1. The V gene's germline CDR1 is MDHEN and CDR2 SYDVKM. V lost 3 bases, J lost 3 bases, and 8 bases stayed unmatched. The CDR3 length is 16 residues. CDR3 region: CASSLTGGVHYYGYTF. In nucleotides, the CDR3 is TGTGCCAGCAGTTTGACAGGGGGTGTCCACTACTATGGCTACACCTTC.

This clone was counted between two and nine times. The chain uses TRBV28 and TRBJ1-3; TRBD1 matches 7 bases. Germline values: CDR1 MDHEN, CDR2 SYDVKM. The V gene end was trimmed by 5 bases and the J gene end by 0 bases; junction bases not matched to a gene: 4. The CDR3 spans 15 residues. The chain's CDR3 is CASSLYRGSGNTIYF. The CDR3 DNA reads TGTGCCAGCAGTCTTTACAGGGGCTCTGGAAACACCATATATTTT.

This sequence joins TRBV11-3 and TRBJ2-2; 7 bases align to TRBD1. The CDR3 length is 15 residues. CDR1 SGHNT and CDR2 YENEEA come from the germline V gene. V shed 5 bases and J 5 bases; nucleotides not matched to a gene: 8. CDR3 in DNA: TGTGCCAGCAGCCCCAGGACAGGCGAGACCGGGGAGCTGTTTTTT. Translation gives CASSPRTGETGELFF. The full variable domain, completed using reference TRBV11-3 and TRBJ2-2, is EAGVVQSPRYKIIEKKQPVAFWCNPISGHNTLYWYLQNLGQGPELLIRYENEEAVDDSQLPKDRFSAERLKGVDSTLKIQPAELGDSAVYLCASSPRTGETGELFFGEGSRLTVL.

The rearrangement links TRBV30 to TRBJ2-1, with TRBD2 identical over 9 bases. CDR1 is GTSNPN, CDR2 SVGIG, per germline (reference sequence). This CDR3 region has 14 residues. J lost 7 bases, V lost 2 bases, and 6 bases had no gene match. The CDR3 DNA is TGTGCCTGGAGTTTTAGCGGGAGTGATAATGAGCAGTTCTTC. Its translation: CAWSFSGSDNEQFF.

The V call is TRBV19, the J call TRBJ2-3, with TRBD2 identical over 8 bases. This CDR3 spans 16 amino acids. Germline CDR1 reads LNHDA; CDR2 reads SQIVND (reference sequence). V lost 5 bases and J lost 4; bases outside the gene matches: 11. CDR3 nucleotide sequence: TGTGCCAGTAGTGTGGGCTTAGCGGGACTGGCAGATACGCAGTATTTT. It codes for CASSVGLAGLADTQYF.

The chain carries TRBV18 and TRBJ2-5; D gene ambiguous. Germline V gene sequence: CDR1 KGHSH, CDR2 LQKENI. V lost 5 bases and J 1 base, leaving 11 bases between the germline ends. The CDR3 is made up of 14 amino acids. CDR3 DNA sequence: TGTGCCAGCTCAAACGACCAGGCCCAAGAGACCCAGTACTTC. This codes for CASSNDQAQETQYF.

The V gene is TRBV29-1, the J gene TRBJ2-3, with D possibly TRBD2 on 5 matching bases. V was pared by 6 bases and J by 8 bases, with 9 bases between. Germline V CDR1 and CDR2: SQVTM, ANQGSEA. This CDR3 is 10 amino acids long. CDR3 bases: TGCAGCGTGGCCCGGGGTACGCAGTATTTT. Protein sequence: CSVARGTQYF.

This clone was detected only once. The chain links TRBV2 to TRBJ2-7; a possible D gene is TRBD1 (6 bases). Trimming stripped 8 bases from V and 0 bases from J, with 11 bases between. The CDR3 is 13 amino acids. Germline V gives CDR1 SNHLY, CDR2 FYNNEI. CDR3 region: CASGGTFSYEQYF. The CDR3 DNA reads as TGTGCCAGCGGTGGGACATTCTCCTACGAGCAGTACTTC.

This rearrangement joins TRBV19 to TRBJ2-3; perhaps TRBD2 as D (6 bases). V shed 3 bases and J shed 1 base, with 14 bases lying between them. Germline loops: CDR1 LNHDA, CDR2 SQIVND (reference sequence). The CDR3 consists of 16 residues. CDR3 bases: TGTGCCAGTAGTATCGGGACTGGGGGAGGCACAGATACGCAGTATTTT. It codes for CASSIGTGGGTDTQYF.